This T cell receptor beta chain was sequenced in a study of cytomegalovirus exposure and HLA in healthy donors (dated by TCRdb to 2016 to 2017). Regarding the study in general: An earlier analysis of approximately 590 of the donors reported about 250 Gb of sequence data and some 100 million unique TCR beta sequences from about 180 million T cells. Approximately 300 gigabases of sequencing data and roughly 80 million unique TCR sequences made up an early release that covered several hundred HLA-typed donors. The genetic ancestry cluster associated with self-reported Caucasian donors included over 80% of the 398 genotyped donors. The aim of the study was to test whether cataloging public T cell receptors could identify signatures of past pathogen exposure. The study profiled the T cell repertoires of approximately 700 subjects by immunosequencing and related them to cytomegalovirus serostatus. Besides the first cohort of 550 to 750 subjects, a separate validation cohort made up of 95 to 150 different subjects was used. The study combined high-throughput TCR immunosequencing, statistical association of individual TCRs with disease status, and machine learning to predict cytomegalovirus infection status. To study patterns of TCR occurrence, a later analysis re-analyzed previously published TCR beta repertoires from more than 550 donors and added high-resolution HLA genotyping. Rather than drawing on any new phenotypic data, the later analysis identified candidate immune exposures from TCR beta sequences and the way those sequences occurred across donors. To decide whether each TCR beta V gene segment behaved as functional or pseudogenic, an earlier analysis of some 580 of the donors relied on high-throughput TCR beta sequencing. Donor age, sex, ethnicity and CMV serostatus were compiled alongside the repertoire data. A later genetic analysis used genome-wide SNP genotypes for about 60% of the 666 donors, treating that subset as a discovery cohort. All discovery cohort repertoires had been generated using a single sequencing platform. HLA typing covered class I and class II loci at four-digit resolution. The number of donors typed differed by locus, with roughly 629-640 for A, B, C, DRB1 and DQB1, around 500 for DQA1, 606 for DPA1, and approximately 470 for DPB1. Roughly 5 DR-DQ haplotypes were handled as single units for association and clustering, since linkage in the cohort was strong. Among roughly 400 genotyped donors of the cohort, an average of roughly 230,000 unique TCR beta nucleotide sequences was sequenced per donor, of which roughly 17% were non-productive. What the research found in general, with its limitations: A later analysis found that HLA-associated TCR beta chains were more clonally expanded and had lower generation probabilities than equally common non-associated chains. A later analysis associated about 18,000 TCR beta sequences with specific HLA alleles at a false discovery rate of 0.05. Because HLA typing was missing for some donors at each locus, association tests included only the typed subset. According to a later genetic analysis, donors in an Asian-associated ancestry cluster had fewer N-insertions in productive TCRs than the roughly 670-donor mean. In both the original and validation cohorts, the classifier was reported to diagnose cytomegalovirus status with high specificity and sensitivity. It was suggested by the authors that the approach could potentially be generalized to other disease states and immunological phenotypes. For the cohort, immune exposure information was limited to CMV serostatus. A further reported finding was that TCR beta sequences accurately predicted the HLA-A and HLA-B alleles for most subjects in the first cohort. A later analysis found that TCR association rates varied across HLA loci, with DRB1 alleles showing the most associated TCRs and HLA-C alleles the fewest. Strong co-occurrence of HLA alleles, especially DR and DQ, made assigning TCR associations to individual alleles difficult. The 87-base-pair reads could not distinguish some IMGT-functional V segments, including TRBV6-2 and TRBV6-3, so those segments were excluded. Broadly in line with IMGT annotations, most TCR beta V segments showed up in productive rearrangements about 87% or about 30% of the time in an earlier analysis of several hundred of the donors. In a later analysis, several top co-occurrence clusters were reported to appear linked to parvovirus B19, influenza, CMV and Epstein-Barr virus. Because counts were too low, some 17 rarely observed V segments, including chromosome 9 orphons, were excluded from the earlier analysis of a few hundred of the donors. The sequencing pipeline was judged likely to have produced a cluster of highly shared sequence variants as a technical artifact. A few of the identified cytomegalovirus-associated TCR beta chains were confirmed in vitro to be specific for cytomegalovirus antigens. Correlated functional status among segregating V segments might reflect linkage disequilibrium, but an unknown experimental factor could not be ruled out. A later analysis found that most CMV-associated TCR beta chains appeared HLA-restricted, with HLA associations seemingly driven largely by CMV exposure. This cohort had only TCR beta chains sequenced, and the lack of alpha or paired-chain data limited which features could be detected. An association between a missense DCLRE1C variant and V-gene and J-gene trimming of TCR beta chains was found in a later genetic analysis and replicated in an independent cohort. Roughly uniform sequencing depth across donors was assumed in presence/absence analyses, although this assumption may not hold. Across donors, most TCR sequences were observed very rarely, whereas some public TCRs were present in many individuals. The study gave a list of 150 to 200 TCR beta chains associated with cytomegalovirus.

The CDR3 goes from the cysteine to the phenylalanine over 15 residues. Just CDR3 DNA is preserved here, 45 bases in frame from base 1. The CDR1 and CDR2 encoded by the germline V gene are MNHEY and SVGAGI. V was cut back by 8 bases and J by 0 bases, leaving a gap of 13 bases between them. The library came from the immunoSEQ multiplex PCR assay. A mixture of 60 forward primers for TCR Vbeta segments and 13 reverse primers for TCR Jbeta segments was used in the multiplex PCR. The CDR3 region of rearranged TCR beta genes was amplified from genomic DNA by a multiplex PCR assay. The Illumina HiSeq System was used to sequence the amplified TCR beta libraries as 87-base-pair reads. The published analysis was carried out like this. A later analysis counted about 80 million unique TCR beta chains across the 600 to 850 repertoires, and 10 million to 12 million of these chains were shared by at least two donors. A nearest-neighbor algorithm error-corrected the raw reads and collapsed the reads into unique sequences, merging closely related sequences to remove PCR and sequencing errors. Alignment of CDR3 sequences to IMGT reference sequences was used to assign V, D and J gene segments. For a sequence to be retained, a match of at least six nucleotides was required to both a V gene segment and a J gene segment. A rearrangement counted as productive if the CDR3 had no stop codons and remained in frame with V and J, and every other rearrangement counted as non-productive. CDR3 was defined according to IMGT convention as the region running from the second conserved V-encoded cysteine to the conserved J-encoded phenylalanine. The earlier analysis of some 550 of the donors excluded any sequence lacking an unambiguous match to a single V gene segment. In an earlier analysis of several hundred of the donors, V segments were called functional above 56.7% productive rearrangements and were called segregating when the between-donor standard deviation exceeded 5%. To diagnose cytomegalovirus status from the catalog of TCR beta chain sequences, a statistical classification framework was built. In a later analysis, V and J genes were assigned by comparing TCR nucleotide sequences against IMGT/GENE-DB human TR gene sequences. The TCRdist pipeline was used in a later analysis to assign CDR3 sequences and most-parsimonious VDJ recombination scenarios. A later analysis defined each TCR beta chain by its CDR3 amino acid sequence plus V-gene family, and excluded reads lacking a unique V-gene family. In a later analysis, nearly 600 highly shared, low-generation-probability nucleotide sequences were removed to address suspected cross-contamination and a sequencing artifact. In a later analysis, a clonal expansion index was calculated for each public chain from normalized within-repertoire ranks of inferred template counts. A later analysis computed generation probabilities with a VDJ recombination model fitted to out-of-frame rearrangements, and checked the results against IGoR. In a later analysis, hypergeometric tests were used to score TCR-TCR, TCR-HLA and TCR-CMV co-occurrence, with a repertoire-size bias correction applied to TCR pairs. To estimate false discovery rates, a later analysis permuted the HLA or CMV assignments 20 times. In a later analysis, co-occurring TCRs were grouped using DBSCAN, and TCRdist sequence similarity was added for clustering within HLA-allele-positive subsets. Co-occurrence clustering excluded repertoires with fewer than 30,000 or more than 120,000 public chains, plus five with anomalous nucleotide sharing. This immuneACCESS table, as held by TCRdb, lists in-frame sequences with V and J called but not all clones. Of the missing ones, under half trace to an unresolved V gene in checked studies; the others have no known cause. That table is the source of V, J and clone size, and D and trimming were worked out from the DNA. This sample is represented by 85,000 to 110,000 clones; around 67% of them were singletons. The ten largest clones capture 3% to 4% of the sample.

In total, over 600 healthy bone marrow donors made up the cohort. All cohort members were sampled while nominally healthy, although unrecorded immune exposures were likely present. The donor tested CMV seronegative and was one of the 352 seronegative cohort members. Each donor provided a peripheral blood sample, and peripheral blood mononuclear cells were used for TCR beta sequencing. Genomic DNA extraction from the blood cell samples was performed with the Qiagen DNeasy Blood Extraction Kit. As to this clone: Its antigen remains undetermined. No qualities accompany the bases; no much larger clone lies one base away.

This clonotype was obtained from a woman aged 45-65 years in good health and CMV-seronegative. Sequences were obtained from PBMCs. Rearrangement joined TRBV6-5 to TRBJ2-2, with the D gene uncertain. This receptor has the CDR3 CASSPQQTNTGELFF. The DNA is TGTGCCAGCTCTCCCCAACAGACGAACACCGGGGAGCTGTTTTTT.